This TCR beta chain was identified in a study of cytomegalovirus exposure and HLA in healthy donors (dated by TCRdb to about 2017). Some background on the complete study: According to an earlier analysis of several hundred of the donors, some 170 million T cells yielded over 90 million unique TCR beta sequences and about 300 Gb of sequence data. An early release that covered some 640 HLA-typed donors contained about 290 gigabases of sequencing data and 65 million to 100 million unique TCR sequences. Of the roughly 400 genotyped donors, approximately 80% fell in the genetic ancestry cluster associated with self-reported Caucasian donors. The study aimed to test whether signatures of past pathogen exposure could be identified by cataloging public T cell receptors. The study profiled the T cell repertoires of 550 to 700 subjects by immunosequencing and related them to cytomegalovirus serostatus. In addition to the first cohort of 650 to 750 subjects, a separate validation cohort of 130 or so different subjects was used. To predict cytomegalovirus infection status, the study combined high-throughput TCR immunosequencing, statistical association of individual TCRs with disease status, and machine learning. To study patterns of TCR occurrence, a later analysis re-analyzed previously published TCR beta repertoires from hundreds of donors and added high-resolution HLA genotyping. The later analysis used no new phenotypic data to find candidate immune exposures, relying instead on TCR beta sequences and their occurrence across donors. An earlier analysis of about 620 of the donors applied high-throughput TCR beta sequencing to assess whether each TCR beta V gene segment acted as functional or pseudogenic. Donor age, sex, ethnicity and CMV serostatus were compiled together with the repertoire data. A later genetic analysis took genome-wide SNP genotypes for about 65% of the 666 donors and used that subset as a discovery cohort. All discovery cohort repertoires had been generated using a single sequencing platform. Class I and class II HLA loci were covered by the typing at four-digit resolution. The number of typed donors differed by locus: roughly 620-640 for A, B, C, DRB1 and DQB1; 522 for DQA1; fewer than 610 for DPA1; and about 450 for DPB1. About five DR-DQ haplotypes were treated as single units for association and clustering because of strong linkage in the cohort. On average, 235,054 unique TCR beta nucleotide sequences were sequenced per donor among some 430 genotyped donors of the cohort, with 15% to 20% of those sequences being non-productive.

Between the V and J ends, shortened by 0 bases and 0 bases respectively, the junction contains 9 bases. The germline V gene encodes CDR1 LNHDA and CDR2 SQIVND (reference sequence). From its cysteine to its phenylalanine, the CDR3 spans 16 amino acids. Here the CDR3 DNA is all that survives: 48 bases in frame from base 1. This clone appeared once. Its antigen is still unknown. No base quality information exists; no much larger clone differs at one position. Beyond this particular receptor, the publication reports: The earlier analysis of some 540 of the donors excluded some 15 rarely observed V segments, including chromosome 9 orphons, because counts were too low. Most TCR sequences were observed very rarely across donors, whereas some public TCRs were present in many individuals. The study gave a list of under 200 TCR beta chains associated with cytomegalovirus. An association between a missense DCLRE1C variant and V-gene and J-gene trimming of TCR beta chains was found in a later genetic analysis and replicated in an independent cohort. Strong co-occurrence of HLA alleles, especially DR and DQ, made assigning TCR associations to individual alleles difficult. Several of the top co-occurrence clusters appeared to be linked to parvovirus B19, influenza, CMV and Epstein-Barr virus, according to a later analysis. In a later analysis, HLA-associated TCR beta chains showed more clonal expansion and lower generation probabilities than non-associated chains that were equally common. Some IMGT-functional V segments, including TRBV6-2 and TRBV6-3, could not be distinguished by the 87-base-pair reads and were therefore excluded. In a later analysis, TCR association rates were found to vary across HLA loci, with the most associated TCRs seen for DRB1 alleles and the fewest for HLA-C alleles. Roughly uniform sequencing depth across donors was assumed in presence/absence analyses, although this assumption may not hold. Linkage disequilibrium might explain the correlated functional status among segregating V segments, but an unknown experimental factor could not be ruled out. The authors suggested that the approach could potentially be extended to other disease states and immunological phenotypes. CMV serostatus was the only immune exposure information available for the cohort. Specific HLA alleles were associated with about 17,000 TCR beta sequences at a false discovery rate of 0.05 in a later analysis. A further reported finding was that TCR beta sequences accurately predicted the HLA-A and HLA-B alleles for most subjects in the first cohort. According to a later genetic analysis, donors in an Asian-associated ancestry cluster had fewer N-insertions in productive TCRs than the approximately 610-donor mean. In both the original and validation cohorts, the classifier was reported to diagnose cytomegalovirus status with high specificity and sensitivity. Most CMV-associated TCR beta chains appeared to be HLA-restricted in a later analysis, and the HLA associations seemed to be driven largely by CMV exposure. A cluster of highly shared sequence variants was judged likely to be a technical artifact of the sequencing pipeline. In vitro tests confirmed that a few of the cytomegalovirus-associated TCR beta chains recognize cytomegalovirus antigens. HLA typing was unavailable for some donors at each locus, so association tests used only the typed subset. An earlier analysis of around 500 of the donors showed that most TCR beta V segments appeared in productive rearrangements either about 87% or about 30% of the time, which broadly matched IMGT annotations. The cohort was sequenced for TCR beta chains only, and without alpha or paired-chain data the features that could be detected were limited.

In total, approximately 690 healthy bone marrow donors made up the cohort. All cohort members were sampled while nominally healthy, although unrecorded immune exposures were likely present. The donor was CMV seropositive and belonged to the group of 250 to 300 seropositive cohort members. Each donor provided a peripheral blood sample, and peripheral blood mononuclear cells were used for TCR beta sequencing. Genomic DNA extraction from the blood cell samples was performed with the Qiagen DNeasy Blood Extraction Kit. Library method: the immunoSEQ multiplex PCR assay. For the multiplex PCR, a mixture combining 60 forward primers for TCR Vbeta segments and 13 reverse primers for TCR Jbeta segments was used. The CDR3 region of rearranged TCR beta genes was amplified from genomic DNA with a multiplex PCR assay. The amplified TCR beta libraries were sequenced on the Illumina HiSeq System as 87-base-pair reads. The authors' pipeline ran thus. A later analysis tallied around 80 million unique TCR beta chains across the 550 to 850 repertoires, and some 10 million of those chains were shared by two or more donors. Raw reads were error-corrected and collapsed into unique sequences by a nearest-neighbor algorithm in which closely related sequences were merged to remove PCR and sequencing errors. Alignment of CDR3 sequences to IMGT reference sequences was used to assign V, D and J gene segments. For a sequence to be retained, a match of at least six nucleotides was required to both a V gene segment and a J gene segment. A rearrangement counted as productive if the CDR3 had no stop codons and remained in frame with V and J, and every other rearrangement counted as non-productive. Following IMGT convention, CDR3 was defined as the stretch from the second conserved V-encoded cysteine to the conserved J-encoded phenylalanine. The earlier analysis of 450 to 750 of the donors excluded any sequence lacking an unambiguous match to a single V gene segment. In an earlier analysis of roughly 500 of the donors, V segments were called functional above 56.7% productive rearrangements and were called segregating when the between-donor standard deviation exceeded 5%. A statistical classification framework was developed to diagnose cytomegalovirus status using the catalog of TCR beta chain sequences. In a later analysis, V and J genes were assigned by comparing TCR nucleotide sequences against IMGT/GENE-DB human TR gene sequences. The TCRdist pipeline was used in a later analysis to assign CDR3 sequences and most-parsimonious VDJ recombination scenarios. A later analysis defined each TCR beta chain by its CDR3 amino acid sequence plus V-gene family, and excluded reads lacking a unique V-gene family. In a later analysis, 500 to 650 highly shared, low-generation-probability nucleotide sequences were removed to address suspected cross-contamination and a sequencing artifact. A later analysis calculated a clonal expansion index for each public chain from normalized within-repertoire ranks of inferred template counts. A later analysis computed generation probabilities with a VDJ recombination model fitted to out-of-frame rearrangements, and checked the results against IGoR. In a later analysis, hypergeometric tests were used to score TCR-TCR, TCR-HLA and TCR-CMV co-occurrence, with a repertoire-size bias correction applied to TCR pairs. False discovery rates were estimated in a later analysis by permuting HLA or CMV assignments 20 times. In a later analysis, co-occurring TCRs were grouped with DBSCAN, and TCRdist sequence similarity was added when clustering was performed within HLA-allele-positive subsets. Co-occurrence clustering excluded repertoires with fewer than 30,000 or more than 120,000 public chains, plus five with anomalous nucleotide sharing. The immuneACCESS repertoire file appears here via TCRdb, limited to in-frame rearrangements. These files lack a portion of the clones; in checked studies, under half of the deficit traces to unresolved V genes, and the cause of the others is not known. V, J and clone size reflect that table, while D and trimming were determined from the DNA. The sample yields around 110,000 clones; roughly three quarters were counted once. The ten largest clonotypes hold almost 3% of the sample.

The chain is assembled from TRBV19 and TRBJ2-4; too little of a D gene remains to name it. The sequenced sample was PBMCs. This sequence originates from a woman younger than 35 in good health and CMV-seropositive. The DNA sequence is given as TGTGCCAGTAGTATAGAATTGAGTTTAGCCAAAAACATTCAGTACTTC. Its protein product is CASSIELSLAKNIQYF. The CDR3 plus the reference TRBV19 and TRBJ2-4 genes for the other parts give the full variable domain: DGGITQSPKYLFRKEGQNVTLSCEQNLNHDAMYWYRQDPGQGLRLIYYSQIVNDFQKGDIAEGYSVSREKKESFPLTVTSAQKNPTAFYLCASSIELSLAKNIQYFGAGTRLSVL.